This entry concerns a single T cell receptor (beta chain). The data belong to a study of blood T cell repertoires in COVID-19. The V gene end was trimmed by 4 bases and the J gene end by 2 bases; junction bases not matched to a gene: 10. This CDR3 is built from 17 residues. The germline gives CDR1 LNHDA, CDR2 SQIVND (reference sequence). The method was immunoSEQ multiplex PCR; TCRdb's version includes in-frame clones alone and lacks a portion of them. The sample lists 55,000 to 65,000 clones; 79% were seen once. The V call is TRBV19, the J call TRBJ1-2, with 10 bases that match TRBD1. The sample consisted of peripheral blood. The receptor was derived from a man aged 55 to 70 with acute or convalescent COVID-19. The CDR3 sequence is CASSREPGQGLNYGYTF. In nucleotides, the CDR3 is TGTGCCAGTAGTAGGGAACCGGGACAGGGGTTGAACTATGGCTACACCTTC.